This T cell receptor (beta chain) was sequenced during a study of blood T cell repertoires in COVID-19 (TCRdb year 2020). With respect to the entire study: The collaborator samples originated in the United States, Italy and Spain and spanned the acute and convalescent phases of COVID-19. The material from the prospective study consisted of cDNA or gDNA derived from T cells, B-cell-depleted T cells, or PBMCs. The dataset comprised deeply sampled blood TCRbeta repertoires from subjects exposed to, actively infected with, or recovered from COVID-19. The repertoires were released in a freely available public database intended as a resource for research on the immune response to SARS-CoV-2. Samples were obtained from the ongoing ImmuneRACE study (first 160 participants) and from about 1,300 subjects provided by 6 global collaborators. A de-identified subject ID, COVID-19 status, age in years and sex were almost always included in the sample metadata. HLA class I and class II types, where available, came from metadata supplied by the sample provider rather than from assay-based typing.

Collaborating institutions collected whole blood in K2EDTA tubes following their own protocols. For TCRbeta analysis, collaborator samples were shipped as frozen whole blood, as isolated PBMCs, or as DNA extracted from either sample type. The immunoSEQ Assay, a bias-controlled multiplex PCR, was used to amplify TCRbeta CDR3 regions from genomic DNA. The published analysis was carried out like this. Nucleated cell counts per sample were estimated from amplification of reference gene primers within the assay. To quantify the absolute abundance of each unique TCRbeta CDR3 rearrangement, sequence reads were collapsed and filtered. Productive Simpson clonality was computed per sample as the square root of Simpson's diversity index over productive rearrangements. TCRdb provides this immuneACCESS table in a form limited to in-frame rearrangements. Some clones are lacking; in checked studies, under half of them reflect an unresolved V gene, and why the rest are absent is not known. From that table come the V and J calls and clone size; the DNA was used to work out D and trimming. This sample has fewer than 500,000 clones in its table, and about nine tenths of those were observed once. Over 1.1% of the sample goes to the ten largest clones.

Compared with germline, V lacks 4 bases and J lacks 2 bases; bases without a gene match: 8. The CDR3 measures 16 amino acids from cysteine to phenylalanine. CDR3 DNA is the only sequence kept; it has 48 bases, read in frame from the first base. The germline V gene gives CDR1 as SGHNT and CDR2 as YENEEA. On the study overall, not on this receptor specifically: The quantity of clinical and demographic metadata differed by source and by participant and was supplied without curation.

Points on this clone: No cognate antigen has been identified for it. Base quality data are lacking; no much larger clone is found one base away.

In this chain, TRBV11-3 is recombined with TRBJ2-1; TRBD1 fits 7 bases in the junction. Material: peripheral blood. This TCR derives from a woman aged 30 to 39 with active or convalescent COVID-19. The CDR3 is CASSSKQGPPYNEQFF. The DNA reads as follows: TGTGCCAGCAGCTCGAAACAGGGGCCCCCCTACAATGAGCAGTTCTTC.